This T cell receptor (beta chain) is from a study of blood T cell repertoires in COVID-19. At the level of the study: COVID-19 samples collected from the United States, Italy and Spain covered acute and convalescent phases.

Trimming pared 0 bases from V and 9 bases from J, leaving 17 bases between. The CDR3 totals 16 residues. Germline-derived CDR1 and CDR2 are WSHSY and SAAADI. Per the authors' pipeline: Scientists estimated how many nucleated cells there were by amplifying reference gene primers. Clones were sequenced by immunoSEQ multiplex PCR, and TCRdb holds only the in-frame ones, with some missing. Clone size and V and J calls were adopted from that table, with D and trimming inferred from the DNA. Here the sample spans roughly 81,000 clones, around 85% being singletons. Patients in Seattle were enrolled during active infection, then followed longitudinally.

Sequenced input: peripheral blood. This sequence was found in a woman aged 80 or older with COVID-19, enrolled during active disease. V usage is TRBV10-2 and J usage is TRBJ2-2; D is possibly TRBD2 (5 bases). This chain's CDR3 is CASSESLPLAARELFF. The CDR3 nucleotides are TGCGCCAGCAGTGAGTCGTTGCCTCTAGCAGCAAGGGAGCTGTTTTTT.